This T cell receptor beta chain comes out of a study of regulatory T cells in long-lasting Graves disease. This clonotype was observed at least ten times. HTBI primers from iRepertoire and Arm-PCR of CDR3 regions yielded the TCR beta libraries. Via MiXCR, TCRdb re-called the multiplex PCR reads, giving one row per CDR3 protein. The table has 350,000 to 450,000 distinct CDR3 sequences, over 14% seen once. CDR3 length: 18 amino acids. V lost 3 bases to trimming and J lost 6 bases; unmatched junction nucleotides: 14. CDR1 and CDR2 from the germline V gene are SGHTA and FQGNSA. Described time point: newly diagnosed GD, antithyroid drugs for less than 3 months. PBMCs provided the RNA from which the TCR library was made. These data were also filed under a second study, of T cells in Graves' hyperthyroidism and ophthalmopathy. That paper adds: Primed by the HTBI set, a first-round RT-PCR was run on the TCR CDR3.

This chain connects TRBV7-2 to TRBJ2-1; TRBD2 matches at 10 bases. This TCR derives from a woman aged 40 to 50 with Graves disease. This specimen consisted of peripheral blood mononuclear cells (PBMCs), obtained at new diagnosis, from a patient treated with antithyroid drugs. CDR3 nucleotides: TGTGCCAGCAGCTTCGCTCTAGCGGGAGCCCCTGCGATCAATGAGCAGTTCTTC. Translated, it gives CASSFALAGAPAINEQFF.